The entry that follows covers one T cell receptor (beta chain) sequence. Antigen specificity is unknown. The sample is drawn from a study of early T cells in non-severe SARS-CoV-2 infection. Study conclusions and caveats: Matches to VDJdb favored anti-spike CD8 responses and missed private and CD4 specificities.

V shed 2 bases and J 3 bases; nucleotides not matched to a gene: 4. The CDR3 has 14 residues. CDR1 is SQVTM and CDR2 is ANQGSEA in the germline V gene. Unique molecular identifiers tagged individual cDNA molecules. MiXCR was run by TCRdb on the 5' RACE reads, yielding one entry per CDR3 protein. The sample comprises approximately 50,000 distinct CDR3 sequences, 8% to 9% of which are singletons, and approximately 4.4% rests with the top ten. This receptor was obtained from an adult who was a healthcare worker with PCR-confirmed SARS-CoV-2 infection or an uninfected control (not recorded which). J is TRBJ1-3 and V is TRBV29-1; 7 nucleotides agree with TRBD1. Sequenced input: whole blood. CDR3 loop: CSVELTGLGNTIYF. The CDR3 coding sequence is TGCAGCGTTGAATTGACAGGGCTTGGAAACACCATATATTTT.